This TCR beta chain came from a study of T cells after yellow fever vaccination (dated by TCRdb to the late 2010s). As for the study more broadly: The SMART-Seq v4 Ultra Low Input RNA kit was used to prepare libraries from fractions with low cell numbers. Bulk TCR alpha and beta repertoires were sequenced longitudinally to track T-cell clones before and after primary and booster YFV17D yellow fever vaccination. The cohort comprised two healthy male donors, one aged 18 to 30 and one aged 30 to 40 years. Blood was collected at multiple timepoints before and after primary and secondary immunization, and bulk PBMC replicates and cell subsets were isolated. General study outcomes and caveats: Computational filtering was needed because FACS-sorted repertoires could contain abundant contaminating clonotypes from the bulk population. Because only a couple of donors were included in the study, the extent to which the findings can be generalized is limited. Compared with the primary T-cell response, the secondary T-cell response was faster but weaker, reaching its peak on day 5 rather than on day 15. After the booster, most clones that had expanded after primary vaccination were detected again (over 95% of CD4 and 88% of CD8), suggesting broad maintenance of memory. A small share of clonotypes was detected in both CD4 and CD8 compartments, with the overlap likely arising from convergent recombination.

A word on this clonotype: It lacks a known antigen. Per-nucleotide qualities are absent, and no much larger clonotype sits a single base away.

This specimen's treatment or condition label, per the study, means: live attenuated yellow fever vaccine strain. A standard Ficoll-Paque protocol was used to isolate PBMCs from peripheral blood. Dynabeads CD4 and CD8 positive selection kits were used to isolate CD4 and CD8 T-cell fractions. RNA was extracted with TriZol from bulk PBMCs, CD4 and CD8 fractions, and dextramer-positive and dextramer-negative fractions. Synthesis of TCR cDNA relied on 5'RACE template switching, a step that introduced a universal primer site along with unique molecular identifiers. Priming for cDNA synthesis came from both the TCR alpha and TCR beta constant segments. Libraries were amplified in two PCR steps, with sample barcodes and sequencing adapters added in the second step. Libraries were sequenced on Illumina HiSeq 2500 (2x100 bp) or NovaSeq (2x150 bp). From the authors' description of their analysis: MIGEC was used to demultiplex reads and collapse the reads into UMI consensus sequences, and MiXCR was used for V(D)J alignment. Clonotypes responding to the vaccine were identified with edgeR on replicate PBMC samples, with the criteria of FDR below 0.01 and a log2 fold change above 5 up to day 15. Each bulk clonotype received a CD4 or CD8 identity based on whether the sequenced CD4 or CD8 repertoire contained that clonotype at higher abundance. TCRdb reanalyzed the raw reads on its own, using fastp at Q25 for trimming and MiXCR for clone calling, and kept in-frame beta chains. Identical CDR3 proteins give one entry, which carries the most common genes and DNA. What appears here as the V and J calls and clone size reflects TCRdb's work, not the paper's. Across this sample there are some 110,000 distinct CDR3 sequences, with roughly 8.9% seen only once. The ten largest clones represent less than 30% of the sample.

The receptor comes from a young man who received the YFV17D yellow fever vaccine. The source material was CD8+ T cells sorted from PBMCs, sampled 45 days after the yellow fever booster vaccination.

The nucleotide sequence reads TGTGCCAGCAGCTTTCAGGGACATCAGCCCCAGCATTTT. Translated, this is CASSFQGHQPQHF. The chain joins TRBV5-6 to TRBJ1-5, and the D gene may be TRBD1, 5 bases matching. Deletion took 2 bases off V and 5 bases off J, with a span of 8 bases between the germline ends. The germline V gene gives CDR1 as SGHDT and CDR2 as YYEEEE. The CDR3 starts with the cysteine, ends with the phenylalanine, and has 13 residues. Here the CDR3 DNA is all that survives: 39 bases in frame from base 1.